This section outlines one TCR beta chain sequence together with its context. The antigen remains undetermined. Looked up from germline, CDR1 is DFQATT and CDR2 is SNEGSKA (reference sequence). V lost 0 bases, J lost 5 bases, and 13 bases lay in between. This CDR3 is 14 amino acids long. TCRdb processed the reads anew with MiXCR; each CDR3 protein has one entry. The sample includes 230,000 or so distinct CDR3 sequences, approximately 15% of them seen just once. This entry belongs to a study of T cell repertoires in cytomegalovirus infection. About the study: Both a matching HLA type and CMV infection were indicated by public TCR beta signatures. Study-wide results and limits: Of the TCR beta families, the public ones yielded a cumulative frequency that identified carriers of CMV plus the relevant HLA. CMV-specific TCR beta clonotypes restricted by HLA-C dominated the ex vivo response.

This receptor was taken from a human donor in good health (CMV status not recorded). Some clones in this sample may be carry-over from other donors' samples. The sample comprised CD8+ T cells from PBMCs. V and J are TRBV20-1 and TRBJ1-2; D call uncertain. CDR3 residues: CSARDRAPVYGYTF. The CDR3 DNA reads TGCAGTGCTAGAGACCGAGCGCCTGTGTATGGCTACACCTTC.